Listed below are T cell receptor beta chains from one sample, sequenced in a study of cytomegalovirus exposure and HLA in healthy donors. TCRdb's table, derived via immunoSEQ multiplex PCR, lists solely in-frame clones and lacks some. The sample holds 200,000 to 250,000 clones, 80% to 85% seen once. Sequenced input: PBMCs. The receptors derive from a woman between 35 and 50 years old in good health and CMV-seronegative. The CDR3 runs from the conserved cysteine through the conserved F or W. A D gene is named only where the DNA matches it firmly. A row's size may be missing; if present it is once, few, many or a size class.

V,D,size,J,CDR3,DNA
TRBV9,-,-,TRBJ2-7,CASSVGREVPYEQYF,TGTGCCAGCAGCGTAGGGAGGGAGGTCCCCTACGAGCAGTACTTC
TRBV10-1,TRBD1,-,TRBJ2-1,CASSALRDRGPDEQFF,TGCGCCAGCAGTGCGCTCCGGGACAGGGGGCCCGATGAGCAGTTCTTC
TRBV27,TRBD1,-,TRBJ2-7,CASRVTGRNNEQYF,TGTGCCAGCAGGGTGACAGGGCGCAATAACGAGCAGTACTTC
TRBV7-9,TRBD1,once,TRBJ2-1,CASSLRQGAGNEQFF,TGTGCCAGCAGCTTAAGGCAGGGGGCGGGCAATGAGCAGTTCTTC
TRBV10-1,TRBD2,-,TRBJ2-7,CASSERTSGYEQYF,TGCGCCAGCAGTGAAAGGACTAGCGGTTACGAGCAGTACTTC
TRBV28,-,-,TRBJ2-7,CASRYQSAGSYEQYF,TGTGCCAGCAGGTACCAGAGCGCTGGCTCCTACGAGCAGTACTTC
TRBV28,-,-,TRBJ1-1,CASIYDRNTEAFF,TGTGCCAGCATTTACGACAGGAACACTGAAGCTTTCTTT
TRBV27,-,-,TRBJ1-5,CASSTHAGDLTQHF,TGTGCCAGCAGTACGCACGCAGGGGATCTGACCCAGCATTTT
TRBV6-6,-,few,TRBJ1-1,CASSNPVTEAFF,TGTGCCAGCAGTAACCCGGTCACTGAAGCTTTCTTT
TRBV5-6,-,once,TRBJ2-7,CASSLTRTAEQYF,TGTGCCAGCAGCTTGACTAGGACAGCCGAGCAGTACTTC
TRBV7-8,-,-,TRBJ1-5,CASSLSGTANQPQHF,TGTGCCAGCAGCTTATCAGGGACTGCTAATCAGCCCCAGCATTTT
TRBV5-5,TRBD1,-,TRBJ1-5,CASSLYRTGGGRQPQHF,TGTGCCAGCAGCTTGTACAGGACAGGGGGCGGTCGACAGCCCCAGCATTTT
TRBV5-1,-,-,TRBJ2-1,CASSLNNEQFF,TGCGCCAGCAGCCTTAACAATGAGCAGTTCTTC
TRBV19,TRBD1,-,TRBJ2-5,CASSMVGSTGKTQYF,TGTGCCAGTAGTATGGTTGGGTCGACAGGGAAGACCCAGTACTTC
TRBV30,TRBD1,-,TRBJ1-1,CAWSYKPKDRGLNTEAFF,TGTGCCTGGAGTTATAAACCTAAGGACAGGGGGTTGAACACTGAAGCTTTCTTT
TRBV30,TRBD1,-,TRBJ2-7,CAWSGRGQMKSSYEQYF,TGTGCCTGGAGTGGCAGGGGGCAAATGAAAAGCTCCTACGAGCAGTACTTC
TRBV18,-,-,TRBJ2-3,CASSPFLSSGDTDTQYF,TGTGCCAGCTCACCCTTTTTGAGTAGCGGAGACACAGATACGCAGTATTTT
TRBV9,TRBD1,-,TRBJ2-3,CASSVGQVRTDTQYF,TGTGCCAGCAGCGTCGGACAGGTCCGCACAGATACGCAGTATTTT
TRBV18,TRBD1,-,TRBJ2-7,CASSGVGTGAISYEQYF,TGTGCCAGCTCAGGGGTCGGAACAGGGGCAATCTCCTACGAGCAGTACTTC
TRBV7-6,-,once,TRBJ2-1,CASSPVGGVFNNEQFF,TGTGCCAGCAGCCCCGTGGGGGGAGTCTTCAATAATGAGCAGTTCTTC
TRBV5-1,-,-,TRBJ1-3,CASSLDGLSGNTIYF,TGCGCCAGCAGCTTGGATGGACTTTCTGGAAACACCATATATTTT
TRBV27,TRBD1,once,TRBJ1-4,CASRGTATSEKLFF,TGTGCCAGCAGAGGGACAGCCACCTCTGAAAAACTGTTTTTT
TRBV5-1,TRBD1,-,TRBJ2-2,CASSLEFWTGATGELFF,TGCGCCAGCAGCTTGGAATTTTGGACAGGGGCCACCGGGGAGCTGTTTTTT
TRBV4-1,-,-,TRBJ1-5,CASSQDGANYGNQPQHF,TGCGCCAGCAGCCAAGACGGAGCAAACTATGGCAATCAGCCCCAGCATTTT
TRBV11-2,TRBD2,-,TRBJ2-3,CASTNRLAGEWASTDTQYF,TGTGCCAGCACGAACCGGCTAGCGGGGGAGTGGGCTAGCACAGATACGCAGTATTTT
TRBV28,TRBD1,-,TRBJ1-2,CASRDRAGWGYGYTF,TGTGCCAGCCGTGACAGGGCAGGGTGGGGCTATGGCTACACCTTC
TRBV30,-,-,TRBJ1-1,CAWSLRGGAGAFF,TGTGCCTGGAGTCTACGGGGGGGAGCGGGAGCTTTCTTT
TRBV7-2,-,-,TRBJ1-1,CASSSDGAGTEAFF,TGTGCCAGCAGCTCCGACGGTGCGGGGACTGAAGCTTTCTTT
TRBV7-9,-,-,TRBJ2-1,CASSEPGARPNEQFF,TGTGCCAGCAGCGAACCGGGAGCCCGCCCCAATGAGCAGTTCTTC
TRBV27,TRBD1,-,TRBJ1-1,CASSLYGTENTEAFF,TGTGCCAGCAGTTTATATGGGACAGAAAACACTGAAGCTTTCTTT
TRBV2,-,-,TRBJ1-5,CASSFGQEHQPQHF,TGTGCCAGCAGCTTCGGACAAGAACATCAGCCCCAGCATTTT
TRBV27,-,-,TRBJ1-1,CASMSYMNGEAFF,TGTGCCAGCATGTCCTACATGAACGGGGAAGCTTTCTTT
TRBV9,TRBD2,-,TRBJ2-5,CASSDGAGAGETQYF,TGTGCCAGCAGCGATGGAGCGGGAGCTGGGGAGACCCAGTACTTC
TRBV10-1,TRBD2,-,TRBJ2-3,CASSDPAGGTDTQYF,TGCGCCAGCAGTGATCCAGCGGGAGGAACAGATACGCAGTATTTT
TRBV30,TRBD1,few,TRBJ1-1,CAFTSGTANTEAFF,TGTGCCTTTACCTCCGGGACAGCGAACACTGAAGCTTTCTTT
TRBV7-8,-,-,TRBJ2-1,CASSLVGGVGYNEQFF,TGTGCCAGCAGCTTAGTCGGGGGTGTCGGATACAATGAGCAGTTCTTC
TRBV6-5,-,-,TRBJ2-5,CASSPSAQETQYF,TGTGCCAGCAGTCCGAGCGCGCAAGAGACCCAGTACTTC
TRBV28,TRBD1,-,TRBJ2-7,CASRGQGGNDEQYF,TGTGCCAGCAGGGGACAGGGCGGAAACGACGAGCAGTACTTC
TRBV19,-,-,TRBJ1-5,CATRVIQGERQPQHF,TGTGCCACTAGGGTCATACAGGGCGAAAGACAGCCCCAGCATTTT
TRBV15,-,few,TRBJ1-2,CATSPDRDYGYTF,TGTGCCACCAGCCCCGACCGGGATTATGGCTACACCTTC
TRBV29-1,TRBD1,-,TRBJ2-7,CSVEQGETYEQYF,TGCAGCGTTGAACAGGGGGAGACCTACGAGCAGTACTTC
TRBV19,-,few,TRBJ1-1,CASSIPGDTEAFF,TGTGCCAGTAGTATTCCGGGAGACACTGAAGCTTTCTTT
TRBV7-6,TRBD2,-,TRBJ2-1,CASSGGLAGEVDNEQFF,TGTGCCAGCAGCGGGGGACTAGCGGGAGAGGTGGATAATGAGCAGTTCTTC
TRBV4-1,TRBD1,once,TRBJ1-4,CASSQVNRGGEKLFF,TGCGCCAGCAGCCAAGTTAACAGGGGGGGGGAAAAACTGTTTTTT
TRBV7-8,TRBD1,-,TRBJ1-5,CASSLSGQGGNQPQHF,TGTGCCAGCAGCTTGTCGGGACAGGGAGGAAATCAGCCCCAGCATTTT
TRBV11-2,-,-,TRBJ2-7,CASSLGRSYEQYF,TGTGCCAGCAGCTTAGGGCGGTCCTACGAGCAGTACTTC